This T cell receptor beta chain derives from a study of T cell repertoires in cytomegalovirus infection. Turning to the study itself: In public TCR beta signatures, there were indications of both CMV infection and matching HLA type. Whole-study findings and limits: HLA-C-restricted CMV clonotypes gave the most frequent clonotype in two of eight donors. There were carriers of CMV plus the relevant HLA, and cumulative public TCR beta family frequency identified them.

As to this clonotype: The antigen is undetermined.

CDR1 is MNHEY and CDR2 is SVGAGI in the germline V gene. The ends were cut back, 5 bases at V and 3 bases at J, with 9 bases in the middle. This CDR3 spans 13 amino acids. TCRdb re-called the reads through MiXCR, storing one row per CDR3 protein. Of roughly 720,000 distinct CDR3 sequences listed, under 40% are singletons. Sequencing input: PBMCs. This sequence was found in a human donor in good health (CMV status not recorded). Some clones in this sample may be carry-over from other donors' samples. This chain links TRBV6-5 with TRBJ2-3; D is unresolved. CDR3 nucleotide sequence: TGTGCCAGCAGTAAGGCACGGACAGATACGCAGTATTTT. Amino acids: CASSKARTDTQYF.